These 25 T cell receptor beta chains were sequenced from one sample in a study of a mutant IDH1 vaccine in newly diagnosed glioma. The data were produced by immunoSEQ multiplex PCR, yet TCRdb's version contains in-frame clones alone and is incomplete. The sample records some 61,000 clones, 80% to 90% being singletons. Time point here: baseline, week 1 (first vaccination visit). The treatment denotes: pre-vaccination baseline after standard-of-care therapy. Material: PBMCs, obtained from a glioma patient treated with radiotherapy, temozolomide or both. The receptors were sampled from a man aged 30 to 39 with glioma.

The chain employs TRBV18 and TRBJ1-2; 8 bases map to TRBD1. Germline-derived CDR1 and CDR2 are KGHSH and LQKENI. The ends lost 4 bases at V and 2 bases at J; junction bases unmatched: 6. The CDR3 consists of 15 residues. CDR3 amino acids: CASSLSGQGNYGYTF. DNA for the CDR3: TGTGCCAGCTCACTGAGCGGACAGGGAAACTATGGCTACACCTTC.

V is TRBV7-9 and J is TRBJ1-2; the D gene is possibly TRBD1 (6 bases). This CDR3 comprises 16 residues. Per the germline V gene, CDR1 is SEHNR and CDR2 is FQNEAQ (reference sequence). Trimming pared 3 bases from V and 3 bases from J, leaving 17 bases between. CDR3 in amino acids: CASSFFHGQSDYGYTF. Written as DNA, the CDR3 is TGTGCCAGCAGCTTTTTCCACGGACAGAGCGACTATGGCTACACCTTC.

This clone was seen just once. The V call is TRBV4-1, the J call TRBJ2-3; 8 bases align to TRBD2. Germline V gene data show CDR1 as MGHRA and CDR2 as YSYEKL. The length of the CDR3 is 18 residues. V was pared by 0 bases and J by 4 bases, with 12 bases of the junction left unmatched. CDR3 coding DNA: TGCGCCAGCAGCCAAGACCCCGTCAGCGGGGGTAGGTCAGATACGCAGTATTTT. Translating it yields CASSQDPVSGGRSDTQYF.

The chain joins TRBV7-8 to TRBJ2-7; no reliable D call. The CDR3 consists of 14 residues. Germline CDR1 is SGHVS and CDR2 is FQNEAQ. Trimming took 5 bases from V and 2 from J, leaving 13 bases between them. CDR3 sequence (DNA): TGTGCCAGCAGCCCCAGGACCCTAACCTACGAGCAGTACTTC. It specifies CASSPRTLTYEQYF.

The chain carries TRBV20-1 and TRBJ2-7; D unresolved. The CDR3 extends over 11 amino acids. The V and J ends lost 8 bases and 3 bases respectively, with 11 bases between them. Germline V lookup: CDR1 DFQATT, CDR2 SNEGSKA (reference sequence). The CDR3 sequence is CSSVLGYEQYF. The CDR3 nucleotides read TGCAGTTCTGTCCTAGGCTACGAGCAGTACTTC.

The CDR3: CASSSLGGGITDTQYF. Here the CDR3 DNA reads TGTGCCAGCAGCTCCCTTGGCGGGGGGATCACAGATACGCAGTATTTT. The chain uses TRBV7-8 and TRBJ2-3, with TRBD2 identical over 8 bases. V dropped 4 bases and J dropped 2; count of bases not matched to a gene: 8. From germline, CDR1 is SGHVS and CDR2 FQNEAQ. The CDR3 runs to 16 residues.

This clone occurred a few times. The chain couples TRBV2 to TRBJ2-5; TRBD1 might be the D (5 bases). Germline-derived CDR1 and CDR2 are SNHLY and FYNNEI. V was trimmed by 6 bases and J by 5 bases, leaving 16 bases between them. This CDR3 contains 14 residues. CDR3 sequence: CASREQVNRETQYF. The CDR3 DNA reads as TGTGCCAGCAGGGAACAGGTGAACCGTGAGACCCAGTACTTC.

V gene TRBV5-6 combines with J gene TRBJ1-4; D not certain. V dropped 1 base and J dropped 5 bases, with 6 bases sitting between them. Germline V CDR1 and CDR2: SGHDT, YYEEEE. The CDR3 runs 13 residues. DNA for the CDR3: TGTGCCAGCAGCTTGATCGGGAATGAAAAACTGTTTTTT. As protein: CASSLIGNEKLFF.

For this clone: The junction differs from germline at one of its ends, possibly a read error. This chain uses TRBV2 with TRBJ1-5; 7 nucleotides line up with TRBD1. Germline CDR1 reads SNHLY; CDR2 reads FYNNEI. The CDR3 has 15 amino acids. The CDR3 DNA sequence: TGTGCCAGCAGAGAAGGGGGGACAGTTAATCAGCCCCAGCATTTT. Translation gives CASREGGTVNQPQHF.

This chain joins TRBV7-9 and TRBJ1-2, with 7 nucleotides matching TRBD1. This CDR3 region has 16 residues. Germline V gene lookup returns CDR1 SEHNR and CDR2 FQNEAQ (reference sequence). The J segment lost 2 bases and the V segment lost 4 bases, leaving 10 bases of the junction unmatched. The CDR3: CASSYVTGVPNYGYTF. In DNA form, the CDR3 reads TGTGCCAGCAGCTACGTCACAGGGGTTCCAAACTATGGCTACACCTTC.

The chain carries TRBV11-2 and TRBJ2-7, with TRBD1 identical over 10 bases. From germline, CDR1 is SGHAT and CDR2 FQNNGV. The junction had 7 bases not matched to a gene; V was cut back by 5 bases and J by 6 bases. The CDR3 spans 14 residues. The CDR3 DNA follows: TGTGCCAGCAGCGCCGGGACAGGGGTGGGCGAGCAGTACTTC. Translating gives CASSAGTGVGEQYF. The full variable domain, completed using reference TRBV11-2 and TRBJ2-7, is EAGVAQSPRYKIIEKRQSVAFWCNPISGHATLYWYQQILGQGPKLLIQFQNNGVVDDSQLPKDRFSAERLKGVDSTLKIQPAKLEDSAVYLCASSAGTGVGEQYFGPGTRLTVT.

CDR3 nucleotides: TGTGCCAGCAGCTTGAGACAGTTGAACACTGAAGCTTTCTTT. Its translation is CASSLRQLNTEAFF. The chain links TRBV5-4 to TRBJ1-1; D is possibly TRBD1 (5 bases). Germline values: CDR1 SGHNT, CDR2 YYREEE (reference sequence). The CDR3 covers 14 residues. The V and J ends lost 1 base and 0 bases respectively, with 7 bases between them.

The gene calls are TRBV11-2 and TRBJ2-7, with TRBD1 matching 7 bases. CDR1 and CDR2 (germline): SGHAT, FQNNGV. The J segment lost 1 base and the V segment lost 4 bases, leaving 1 base of the junction unmatched. The CDR3 is made up of 13 amino acids. The CDR3 DNA reads TGTGCCAGCAGCTCGACAGGGTCCTACGAGCAGTACTTC. This encodes CASSSTGSYEQYF.

The rearrangement uses TRBV29-1 and TRBJ2-7, with 9 nucleotides matching TRBD1. CDR3 length equals 13 residues. The ends lost 4 bases at V and 3 bases at J; junction bases unmatched: 4. CDR1 and CDR2 from the germline V gene are SQVTM and ANQGSEA. The CDR3 coding sequence is TGCAGCGTTGGGACAGGGGACTTCTACGAGCAGTACTTC. Translating gives CSVGTGDFYEQYF.

The chain joins TRBV10-1 to TRBJ2-3, with 9 bases identical to TRBD2. J lost 0 bases, V lost 6 bases, and 7 bases had no gene match. Germline CDR1 reads WNHNN; CDR2 reads SYGVQD (reference sequence). The CDR3 spans 16 residues. CDR3 in amino acids: CASSRLAGPSTDTQYF. The CDR3 region has the DNA TGCGCCAGCAGCCGTCTAGCGGGGCCTAGCACAGATACGCAGTATTTT.

The V gene is TRBV5-4, the J gene TRBJ2-6; D gene ambiguous. The V and J ends lost 4 bases and 1 base respectively, with 9 bases between them. Germline loops: CDR1 SGHNT, CDR2 YYREEE (reference sequence). The CDR3 loop spans 15 amino acids. CDR3 protein: CASSPVPSGANVLTF. The CDR3 coding sequence is TGTGCCAGCAGCCCCGTACCGTCTGGGGCCAACGTCCTGACTTTC.

The chain links TRBV5-1 to TRBJ2-3; tentative D call: TRBD1 (6 bases). The length of the CDR3 is 14 residues. Trimming removed 4 bases from V and 0 bases from J, with 9 bases in between. Germline loops: CDR1 SGHRS, CDR2 YFSETQ. The CDR3 DNA reads TGCGCCAGCAGCCACGGGACAAGCACAGATACGCAGTATTTT. It is translated as CASSHGTSTDTQYF.

The chain combines TRBV4-1 with TRBJ2-7, with 10 bases lining up with TRBD1. J gave up 6 bases and V 1 base, and 12 bases lay outside the gene matches. Germline V gene sequence: CDR1 MGHRA, CDR2 YSYEKL. CDR3 length: 17 residues. Here the CDR3 reads CASSQVSLGQGSGEQYF. In DNA form, the CDR3 reads TGCGCCAGCAGCCAAGTTAGTTTGGGACAGGGGTCTGGCGAGCAGTACTTC.

This sequence joins TRBV9 and TRBJ2-7, with D possibly being TRBD2 (5 bases). Germline CDR1 reads SGDLS; CDR2 reads YYNGEE. The CDR3 is made up of 14 amino acids. Trimming shortened V by 0 bases and J by 2 bases, and 9 bases separated the two germline ends. The DNA for the CDR3 is TGTGCCAGCAGCGTAGAGGAGGTAACCTACGAGCAGTACTTC. This gives the protein CASSVEEVTYEQYF.

The V gene is TRBV6-5, the J gene TRBJ2-1; D not resolved. The CDR3 sequence is 13 residues long. Trimming took off 0 bases at V and 7 bases at J, with 7 bases between the two ends. The germline CDR1 and CDR2 sequences are MNHEY and SVGAGI. This CDR3 reads CASSYSPRNEQFF. CDR3 nucleotides: TGTGCCAGCAGTTACTCGCCTAGGAATGAGCAGTTCTTC.

V and J are TRBV7-6 and TRBJ2-3, with D unclear. CDR3 length equals 12 residues. The germline V gene encodes CDR1 SGHVS and CDR2 FNYEAQ. Trimming shortened V by 2 bases and J by 5 bases, and 5 bases separated the two germline ends. For the CDR3, the DNA is TGTGCCAGCAGCTTAATTCTAGATACGCAGTATTTT. Its protein product is CASSLILDTQYF.

The chain couples TRBV7-9 to TRBJ1-1, with D uncertain. Trimming removed 5 bases at V and 8 bases at J, with 24 bases between. Germline CDR1 SEHNR, CDR2 FQNEAQ (reference sequence). The CDR3 has 16 amino acids. Here the CDR3 reads CASSPVLGERTGEAFF. For the CDR3, the DNA is TGTGCCAGCAGCCCAGTCTTGGGCGAAAGGACCGGGGAAGCTTTCTTT.

This rearrangement joins TRBV7-2 to TRBJ1-4; D unclear. The length of the CDR3 is 15 residues. V gave up 0 bases and J gave up 6 bases, with 11 bases separating them. Germline CDR1 reads SGHTA; CDR2 reads FQGNSA. DNA of the CDR3: TGTGCCAGCAGCTTAGCTGGGTCGCCCTATGAAAAACTGTTTTTT. Its protein product is CASSLAGSPYEKLFF.

The chain carries TRBV18 and TRBJ1-4; D not resolved. CDR1 and CDR2 (germline): KGHSH, LQKENI. This CDR3 contains 13 residues. The germline V and J ends were trimmed by 4 bases and 2 bases, with 5 bases remaining between them. This chain's CDR3 is CASSHGTNEKLFF. CDR3 nucleotide sequence: TGTGCCAGCTCACACGGGACTAATGAAAAACTGTTTTTT.

The chain carries TRBV5-4 and TRBJ1-1; weak D call: TRBD1 (5 bases). V lost 2 bases and J lost 6, with 11 bases in between. This CDR3 is 13 amino acids long. CDR1 and CDR2 from the germline V gene are SGHNT and YYREEE (reference sequence). Here the CDR3 DNA reads TGTGCCAGCAGCTTCTCGGCAGGGTCTGAAGCTTTCTTT. As protein: CASSFSAGSEAFF.